This TCR beta chain was captured by sequencing in a study of beta chain features in type 1 diabetes. Overall study context: Nearly 110,000,000 sorted cells were examined across all samples. Study findings and constraints: It was not settled here whether HLA type affects TCRB rearrangement. A moderate, significant TCRB CDR3 shortening appeared in type 1 diabetes across four CD4+ subsets.

On this clone itself: Antigen specificity is unknown.

Averaging roughly 120 mL, one heparinised blood draw came from each individual donor. As every portion of the isolated RNA was reverse transcribed, the sequencing read expressed TCRB transcripts. The data were produced by immunoSEQ multiplex PCR, yet TCRdb's version contains in-frame clones alone and is incomplete. The sample shows some 700,000 clones, around an eighth of them seen only once. Sequenced input: naive CD4+ T cells from blood. This TCR came from a man younger than 35 with type 1 diabetes.

Here the CDR3 DNA reads TGTGCCACCGCTCAGGACTTTACGCAGTATTTT. It specifies CATAQDFTQYF. The chain uses TRBV10-3 and TRBJ2-3, with D possibly TRBD2 on 5 matching bases. Germline-derived CDR1 and CDR2 are ENHRY and SYGVKD. The CDR3 has 11 residues. Between the trimmed V and J ends, which lost 10 bases and 8 bases, there was a span of 13 bases.